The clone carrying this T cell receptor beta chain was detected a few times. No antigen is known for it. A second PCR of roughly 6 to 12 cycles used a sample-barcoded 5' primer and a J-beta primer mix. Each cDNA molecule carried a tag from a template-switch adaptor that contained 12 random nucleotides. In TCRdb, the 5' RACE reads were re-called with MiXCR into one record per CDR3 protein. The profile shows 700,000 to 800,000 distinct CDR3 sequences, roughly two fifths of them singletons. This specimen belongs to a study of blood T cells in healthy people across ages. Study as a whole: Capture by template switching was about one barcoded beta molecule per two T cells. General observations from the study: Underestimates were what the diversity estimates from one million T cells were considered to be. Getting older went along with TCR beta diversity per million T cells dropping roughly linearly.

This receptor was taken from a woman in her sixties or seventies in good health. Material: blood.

The CDR3 here is CASSYSDGTYEQYF. CDR3 coding DNA: TGTGCCAGCAGTTACTCCGACGGAACCTACGAGCAGTACTTC. V usage is TRBV6-6 and J usage is TRBJ2-7, with D uncertain. Germline V gives CDR1 MNHNY, CDR2 SVGAGI (reference sequence). This CDR3 contains 14 residues. Trimming removed 0 bases from V and 2 bases from J, with 8 bases in between.